The clone carrying this TCR beta chain has only a few counts. The sample is drawn from a study of patients and donors after allogeneic stem cell transplantation. Using its own MiXCR run on the RT-PCR reads, TCRdb lists one record per CDR3 protein. The top ten hold less than 9.5% of the sample, which has over 350,000 distinct CDR3 sequences, 16% seen once. This CDR3 region has 16 residues. Germline trimming cut 4 bases from V and 3 bases from J; bases unmatched to any gene: 8. The germline gives CDR1 SGHDT, CDR2 YYEEEE. The rearrangement joins TRBV5-6 to TRBJ2-1, with 9 bases lining up with TRBD2. The sample was blood, either unsorted or a sorted T cell fraction (not recorded which). The sequence was obtained from a human donor who was either an allogeneic HSCT recipient or a stem cell or donor lymphocyte infusion donor (not recorded which). It is not recorded whose cells these are; they may come from a transplant donor. CDR3 sequence: CASSTIIAGVYNEQFF. In nucleotides, the CDR3 is TGTGCCAGCAGCACCATAATAGCGGGAGTCTACAATGAGCAGTTCTTC.